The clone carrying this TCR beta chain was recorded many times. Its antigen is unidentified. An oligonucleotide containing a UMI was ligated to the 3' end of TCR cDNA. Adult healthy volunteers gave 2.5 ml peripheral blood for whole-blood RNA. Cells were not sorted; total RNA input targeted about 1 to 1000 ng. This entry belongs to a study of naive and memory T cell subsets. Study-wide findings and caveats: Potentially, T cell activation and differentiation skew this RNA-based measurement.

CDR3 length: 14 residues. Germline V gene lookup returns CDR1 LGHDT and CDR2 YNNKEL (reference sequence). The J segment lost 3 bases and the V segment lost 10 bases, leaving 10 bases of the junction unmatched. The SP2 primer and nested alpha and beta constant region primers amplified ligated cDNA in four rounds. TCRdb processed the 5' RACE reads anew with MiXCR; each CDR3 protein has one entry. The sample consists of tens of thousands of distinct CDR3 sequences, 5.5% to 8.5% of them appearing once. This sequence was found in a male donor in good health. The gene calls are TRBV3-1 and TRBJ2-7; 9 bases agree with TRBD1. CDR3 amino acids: CATDPTGGGYEQYF. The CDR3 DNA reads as TGTGCCACCGACCCAACAGGGGGCGGCTACGAGCAGTACTTC.